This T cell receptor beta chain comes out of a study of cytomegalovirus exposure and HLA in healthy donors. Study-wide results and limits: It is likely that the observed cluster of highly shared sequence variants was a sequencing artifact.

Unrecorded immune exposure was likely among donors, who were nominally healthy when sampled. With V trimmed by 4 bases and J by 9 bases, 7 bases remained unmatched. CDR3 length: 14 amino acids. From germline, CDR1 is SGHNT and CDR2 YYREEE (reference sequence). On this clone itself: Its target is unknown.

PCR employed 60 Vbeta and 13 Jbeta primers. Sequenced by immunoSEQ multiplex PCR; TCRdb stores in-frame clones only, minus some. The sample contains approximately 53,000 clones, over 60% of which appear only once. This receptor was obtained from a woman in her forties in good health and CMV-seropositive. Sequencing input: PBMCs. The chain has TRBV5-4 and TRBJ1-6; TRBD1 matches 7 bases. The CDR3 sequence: CASSSTGVTSPLHF. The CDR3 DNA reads TGTGCCAGCAGCAGTACAGGGGTTACTTCACCCCTCCACTTT. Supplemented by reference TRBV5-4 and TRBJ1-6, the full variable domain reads ETGVTQSPTHLIKTRGQQVTLRCSSQSGHNTVSWYQQALGQGPQFIFQYYREEENGRGNFPPRFSGLQFPNYSSELNVNALELDDSALYLCASSSTGVTSPLHFGNGTRLTVT.